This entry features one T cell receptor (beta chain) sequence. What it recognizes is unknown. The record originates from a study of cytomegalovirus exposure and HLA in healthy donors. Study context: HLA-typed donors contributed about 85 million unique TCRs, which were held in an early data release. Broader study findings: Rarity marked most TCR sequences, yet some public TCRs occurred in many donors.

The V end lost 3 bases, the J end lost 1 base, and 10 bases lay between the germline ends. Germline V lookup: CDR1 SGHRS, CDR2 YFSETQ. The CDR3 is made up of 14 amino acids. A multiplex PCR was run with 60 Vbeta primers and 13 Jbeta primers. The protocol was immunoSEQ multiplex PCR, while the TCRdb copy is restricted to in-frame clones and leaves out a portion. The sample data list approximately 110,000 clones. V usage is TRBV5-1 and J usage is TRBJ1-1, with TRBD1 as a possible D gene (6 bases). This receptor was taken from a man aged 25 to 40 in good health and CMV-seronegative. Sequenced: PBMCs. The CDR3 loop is CASSSGHPNTEAFF. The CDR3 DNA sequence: TGCGCCAGCAGCTCGGGACACCCGAACACTGAAGCTTTCTTT. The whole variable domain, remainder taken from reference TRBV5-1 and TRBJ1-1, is KAGVTQTPRYLIKTRGQQVTLSCSPISGHRSVSWYQQTPGQGLQFLFEYFSETQRNKGNFPGRFSGRQFSNSRSEMNVSTLELGDSALYLCASSSGHPNTEAFFGQGTRLTVV.